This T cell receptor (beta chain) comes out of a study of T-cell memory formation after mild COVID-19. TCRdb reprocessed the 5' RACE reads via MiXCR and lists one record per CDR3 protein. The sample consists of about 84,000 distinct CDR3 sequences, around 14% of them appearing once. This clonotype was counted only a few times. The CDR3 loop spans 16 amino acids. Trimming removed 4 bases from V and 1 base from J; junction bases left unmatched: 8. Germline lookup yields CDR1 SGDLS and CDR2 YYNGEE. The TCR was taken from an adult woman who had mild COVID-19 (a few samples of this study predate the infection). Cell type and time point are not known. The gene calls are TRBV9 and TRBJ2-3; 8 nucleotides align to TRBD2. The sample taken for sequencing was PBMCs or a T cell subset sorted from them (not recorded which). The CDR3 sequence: CASSLWGAGGTDTQYF. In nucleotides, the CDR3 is TGTGCCAGCAGCCTCTGGGGAGCGGGGGGCACAGATACGCAGTATTTT.